The clone carrying this T cell receptor (beta chain) was recorded only once. Its cognate antigen is unknown. The sample originates from a study of T cell clones after liver transplantation. Study-level findings and limits: A larger donor-reactive than third-party decline suggested partial antigen-specific deletion.

The CDR3 contains 13 residues. CDR1 and CDR2 (germline): LNHDA, SQIVND (reference sequence). The V end was cut by 5 bases, the J end by 7 bases, with 11 bases between. Method: immunoSEQ multiplex PCR; TCRdb's copy keeps in-frame clones and lacks some. The profile shows about 120,000 clones, just over 90% of them singletons. The rearrangement uses TRBV19 and TRBJ1-4, with D unresolved. Material: CD4+ T cells from blood, obtained 12 months after liver transplant. The receptor was isolated from a human patient who received a liver transplant. The T cells may partly be graft donor cells. For the CDR3, the DNA is TGTGCCAGTAGTCCGACTGCCCGTGAAAAACTGTTTTTT. This sequence encodes CASSPTAREKLFF.